Included here is one T cell receptor beta chain sequence, with context. Its specificity is unknown. The record originates from a study of OX40 agonist ivuxolimab in advanced cancers. For the study at large: Dose-escalation patients suffered from hepatocellular carcinoma, melanoma, renal cell or head and neck cancer.

Looked up from germline, CDR1 is LNHDA and CDR2 is SQIVND (reference sequence). The CDR3 contains 15 residues. The V gene end was trimmed by 5 bases and the J gene end by 3 bases; junction bases not matched to a gene: 7. Study observations and caveats: Several nonresponders also turned out to have low normalized T-cell clonal expansion. Among the lowest levels of clonal expansion were found in partial responders at 0.1-3.0 mg/kg. Dose levels from 0.1 to 3.0 mg/kg saw CD4+ and CD8+ blood T cells expand clonally by week 6.

Method: immunoSEQ multiplex PCR; TCRdb's copy keeps in-frame clones and lacks some. The sample consists of approximately 130,000 clones, 90% of them appearing once. The clonotype originates from an adult with an advanced solid tumor such as melanoma, head and neck, liver or kidney cancer. The V gene is TRBV19, the J gene TRBJ2-1, with 7 bases that match TRBD2. The sample was CD4+ or CD8+ T cells sorted from blood, taken in a trial of the OX40 agonist ivuxolimab. The CDR3 coding sequence is TGTGCCAGTAGTCCGCAGCGGGGAGGCTACAATGAGCAGTTCTTC. Its translation: CASSPQRGGYNEQFF. The full variable domain, completed using reference TRBV19 and TRBJ2-1, is DGGITQSPKYLFRKEGQNVTLSCEQNLNHDAMYWYRQDPGQGLRLIYYSQIVNDFQKGDIAEGYSVSREKKESFPLTVTSAQKNPTAFYLCASSPQRGGYNEQFFGPGTRLTVL.